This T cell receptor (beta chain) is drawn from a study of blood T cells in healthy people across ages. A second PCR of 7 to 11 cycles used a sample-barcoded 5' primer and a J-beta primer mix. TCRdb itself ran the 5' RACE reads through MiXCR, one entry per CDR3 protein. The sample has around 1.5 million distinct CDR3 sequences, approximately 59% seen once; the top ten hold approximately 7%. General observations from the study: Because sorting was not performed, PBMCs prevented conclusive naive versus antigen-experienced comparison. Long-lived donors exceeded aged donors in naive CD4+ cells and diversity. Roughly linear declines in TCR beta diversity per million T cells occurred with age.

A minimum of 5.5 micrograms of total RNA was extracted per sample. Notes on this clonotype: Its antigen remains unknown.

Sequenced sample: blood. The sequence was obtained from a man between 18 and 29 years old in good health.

This CDR3 is CASKGTSATDEQFF. CDR3 DNA sequence: TGTGCCAGCAAAGGGACTAGCGCCACGGATGAGCAGTTCTTC. V usage is TRBV6-6 and J usage is TRBJ2-1, with 10 bases aligning to TRBD2. Germline V gene lookup returns CDR1 MNHNY and CDR2 SVGAGI (reference sequence). The V gene end was trimmed by 7 bases and the J gene end by 8 bases; junction bases not matched to a gene: 8. This CDR3 is 14 amino acids long.